A single T cell receptor (beta chain) is shown here with its context. The antigen is undetermined. The study ran its PCR with 60 Vbeta and 13 Jbeta primers. Here immunoSEQ multiplex PCR was the method, and the copy in TCRdb shows in-frame clones only, minus some. The data hold under 200,000 clones, with 60% to 85% observed a single time. This entry comes from a study of cytomegalovirus exposure and HLA in healthy donors. Regarding the study as a whole: The study flagged roughly 160 TCR beta chains as cytomegalovirus-associated.

This clonotype was obtained from a woman between 40 and 50 years old in good health and CMV-seropositive. The sample was PBMCs.

The CDR3 loop reads CASSLITSGEGTDTQYF. CDR3 coding DNA: TGTGCCAGCAGCTTAATTACTAGCGGGGAAGGCACAGATACGCAGTATTTT. V gene TRBV7-8 combines with J gene TRBJ2-3; 10 positions match TRBD2. The CDR3 sequence is 17 residues long. Germline V gene lookup returns CDR1 SGHVS and CDR2 FQNEAQ. Trimming removed 2 bases from V and 1 base from J; junction bases left unmatched: 6.